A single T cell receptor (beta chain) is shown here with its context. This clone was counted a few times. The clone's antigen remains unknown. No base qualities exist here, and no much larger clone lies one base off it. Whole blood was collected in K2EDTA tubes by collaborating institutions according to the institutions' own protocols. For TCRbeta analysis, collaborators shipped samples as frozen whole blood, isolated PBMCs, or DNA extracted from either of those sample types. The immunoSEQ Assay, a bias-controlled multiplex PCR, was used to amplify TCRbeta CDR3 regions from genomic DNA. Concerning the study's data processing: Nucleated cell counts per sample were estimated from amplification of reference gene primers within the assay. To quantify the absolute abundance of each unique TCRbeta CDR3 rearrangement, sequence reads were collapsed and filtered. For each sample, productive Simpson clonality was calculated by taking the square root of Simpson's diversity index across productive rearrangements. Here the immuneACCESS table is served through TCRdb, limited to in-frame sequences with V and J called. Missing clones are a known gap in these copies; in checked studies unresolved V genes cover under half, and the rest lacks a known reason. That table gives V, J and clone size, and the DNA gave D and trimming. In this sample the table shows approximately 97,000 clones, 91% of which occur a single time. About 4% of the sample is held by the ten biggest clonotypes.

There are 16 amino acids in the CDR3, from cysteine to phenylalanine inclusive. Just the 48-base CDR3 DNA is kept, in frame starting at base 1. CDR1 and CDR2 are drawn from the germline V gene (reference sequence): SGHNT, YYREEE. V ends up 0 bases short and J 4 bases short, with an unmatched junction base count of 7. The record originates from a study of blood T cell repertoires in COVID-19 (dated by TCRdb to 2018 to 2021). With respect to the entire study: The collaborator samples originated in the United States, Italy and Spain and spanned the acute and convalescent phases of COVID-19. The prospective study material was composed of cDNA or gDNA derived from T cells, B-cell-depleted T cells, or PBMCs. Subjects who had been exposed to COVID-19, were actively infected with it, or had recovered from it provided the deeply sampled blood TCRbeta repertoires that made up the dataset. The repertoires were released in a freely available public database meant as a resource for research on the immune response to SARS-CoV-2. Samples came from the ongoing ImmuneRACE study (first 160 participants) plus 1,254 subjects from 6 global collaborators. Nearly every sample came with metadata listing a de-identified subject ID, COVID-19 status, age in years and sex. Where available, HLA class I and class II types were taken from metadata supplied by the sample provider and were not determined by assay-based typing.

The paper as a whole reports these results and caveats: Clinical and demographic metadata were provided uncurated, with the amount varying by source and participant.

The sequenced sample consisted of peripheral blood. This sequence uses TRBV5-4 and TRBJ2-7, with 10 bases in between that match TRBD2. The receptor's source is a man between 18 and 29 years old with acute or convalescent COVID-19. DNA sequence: TGTGCCAGCAGCTTGGGGGCTAGCGGGAGTGGGTACGAGCAGTACTTC. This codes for CASSLGASGSGYEQYF. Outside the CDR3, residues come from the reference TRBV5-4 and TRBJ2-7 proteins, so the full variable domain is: ETGVTQSPTHLIKTRGQQVTLRCSSQSGHNTVSWYQQALGQGPQFIFQYYREEENGRGNFPPRFSGLQFPNYSSELNVNALELDDSALYLCASSLGASGSGYEQYFGPGTRLTVT.